This T cell receptor beta chain is from a study of CD4 T cells in relation to SARS-CoV-2 and coronaviruses. Study information: TCR beta CDR3s were sequenced after roughly eleven-day antigen culture of PBMCs.

In germline, CDR1 is LGHDT, CDR2 YNNKEL (reference sequence). Trimming cost V 6 bases and J 5 bases; bases outside gene matches: 16. The CDR3 runs to 17 residues. Profiling relied on immunoSEQ multiplex PCR, and the TCRdb table lists in-frame clones only, not all of them. Of about 21,000 clones detected, less than 80% appear once; the ten largest clones hold approximately 16%. CD4+ T cells from unexposed donors were obtained before the COVID-19 pandemic (2011-2018). CD4+ T cells were isolated from the cells after more than 8 days of culture. On this clone: Its matching antigen is unknown.

This clonotype was sampled from a human donor in good health. The sample comprised CD4+ T cells from PBMCs, cultured in vitro. The chain uses TRBV3-1 (or the pseudogene TRBV3-2) and TRBJ2-1, with 7 bases matching TRBD1. CDR3 in amino acids: CASRPTQGVSLNNEQFF. The CDR3 DNA is TGTGCCAGCAGACCTACCCAGGGGGTGTCCTTAAACAATGAGCAGTTCTTC.